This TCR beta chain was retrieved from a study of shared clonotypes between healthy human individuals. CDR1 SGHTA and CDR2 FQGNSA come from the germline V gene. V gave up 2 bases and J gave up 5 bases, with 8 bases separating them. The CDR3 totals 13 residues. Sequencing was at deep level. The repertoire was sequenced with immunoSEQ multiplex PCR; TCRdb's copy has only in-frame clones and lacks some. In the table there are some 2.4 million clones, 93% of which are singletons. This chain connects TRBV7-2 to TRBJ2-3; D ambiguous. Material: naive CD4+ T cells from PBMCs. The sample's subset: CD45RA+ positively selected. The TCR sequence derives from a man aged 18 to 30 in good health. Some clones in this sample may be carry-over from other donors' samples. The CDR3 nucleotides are TGTGCCAGCAGCTTATATGAGCGAGATACGCAGTATTTT. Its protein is CASSLYERDTQYF.